There are many counts of the clone carrying this TCR beta chain. Its antigen is as yet unknown. This entry belongs to a study of blood T cells in healthy people across ages. This CDR3 is 15 amino acids long. The ends lost 6 bases at V and 5 bases at J; junction bases unmatched: 12. The germline gives CDR1 SNHLY, CDR2 FYNNEI. Peripheral blood from each donor was collected in a volume of approximately 9.5 milliliters. Study-wide results and caveats: Shifts in expanded clonotypes may have been confounded by donor CMV status, which was unknown.

Primed by a sample-barcoded 5' primer and a J-beta primer mix, a second PCR proceeded for about 6 to 11 cycles. Via MiXCR, TCRdb re-called the 5' RACE reads, giving one row per CDR3 protein. This repertoire shows about 1.8 million distinct CDR3 sequences, around half found once; its top ten account for 2.1%. The TCR originated in a woman in her 40s in good health. Sequenced sample: blood. This chain connects TRBV2 to TRBJ2-5; TRBD1 aligns across 7 bases. DNA of the CDR3: TGTGCCAGCAGGAAAATAGGGGGCGCTGGGGAGACCCAGTACTTC. This gives the protein CASRKIGGAGETQYF.